The clone carrying this T cell receptor (beta chain) was detected ten times or more. The antigen is undetermined. The germline V and J ends were trimmed by 0 bases and 6 bases, with 10 bases remaining between them. Germline V lookup: CDR1 SGDLS, CDR2 YYNGEE. The CDR3 contains 14 residues. Ophthalmopathy donors' eye disease showed moderate-to-severe activity, CAS of at least 3, NOSPECS of at least 4 and duration under 3 months. The source of the sample is a study of Graves' ophthalmopathy and Graves' hyperthyroidism. General study results and limits: Sensitivity reached more than 85% and specificity 81.08% for a 13-signature model separating ophthalmopathy from stable hyperthyroidism.

Amplifying from RNA transcripts, the study obtained TCR beta CDR3 regions. The first-round RT-PCR employed HTBI primers together with the Qiagen OneStep RT-PCR kit. A multiplex PCR was then performed as the second round. TCRdb reprocessed the multiplex PCR reads via MiXCR and lists one record per CDR3 protein. The table records 210,000 or so distinct CDR3 sequences, over 25% of them present only once. The clonotype originates from a man between 45 and 60 years old with Graves' ophthalmopathy. Source material: peripheral blood. J is TRBJ1-5 and V is TRBV9; D unclear. CDR3 sequence (DNA): TGTGCCAGCAGCGTAGATGGTGCGGGTCAGCCCCAGCATTTT. It yields the protein CASSVDGAGQPQHF. Full variable domain (remainder filled in from reference TRBV9 and TRBJ1-5): DSGVTQTPKHLITATGQRVTLRCSPRSGDLSVYWYQQSLDQGLQFLIQYYNGEERAKGNILERFSAQQFPDLHSELNLSSLELGDSALYFCASSVDGAGQPQHFGDGTRLSIL.